A selection of T cell receptor beta chains follows, all from one sample in a study of T-cell reconstitution after alpha-beta-depleted transplantation in children. One entry per CDR3 protein, called by TCRdb with MiXCR from the PCR reads. The sample has about a million distinct CDR3 sequences; roughly 29% are singletons. The sample was PBMCs, mostly from graft donor cells, taken 360 days after TCRalphabeta/CD19-depleted stem cell transplant. Every receptor here comes from a boy in the first two years of life who had a stem cell transplant for SCID, so the T cells may come from the graft donor. Both conserved end residues are part of each CDR3. A D gene is named only where the DNA matches it firmly. Where a row states a size, it is once, few, many or the class of an expanded clone; other rows omit it.

d_gene,v_gene,j_gene,abundance,CDR3nt,CDR3aa
.,TRBV4-3,TRBJ2-5,many,TGCGCCAGCAGCCAAGAACCTCAAGAGACCCAGTACTTC,CASSQEPQETQYF
TRBD2,TRBV7-3,TRBJ2-2,.,TGTGCCAGCAGCTCCACCGGGACTAGGCGGACCGGGGAGCTGTTTTTT,CASSSTGTRRTGELFF
TRBD2,TRBV29-1,TRBJ2-1,few,TGCAGCTTCGAGGGGAGGGACGAGCAGTTCTTC,CSFEGRDEQFF
TRBD2,TRBV9,TRBJ2-3,.,TGTGCCAGCAGCGGTAGCGGGGGGCCGACAGATACGCAGTATTTT,CASSGSGGPTDTQYF
.,TRBV3-1,TRBJ1-1,few,TGTGCCAGCAGCCTTTGGCTGGGGAAAGGGAACACTGAAGCTTTCTTT,CASSLWLGKGNTEAFF
.,TRBV4-1,TRBJ2-2,once,TGCGCCAGCAGCCGGGTCCTGAACACCGGGGAGCTGTTTTTT,CASSRVLNTGELFF
.,TRBV13,TRBJ2-7,.,TGTGCCAGCAGCTCCCGACTCGTAGTCATGGGCGAGCAGTACTTC,CASSSRLVVMGEQYF
.,TRBV18,TRBJ2-1,.,TGTGCCAGCTCACCACCGAGGGGGGCGAAGGACAATGAGCAGTTCTTC,CASSPPRGAKDNEQFF
TRBD1,TRBV12-3/TRBV12-4,TRBJ1-2,.,TGTGCCAGCAGGACAGGGGGCGGCAACTATGGCTACACCTTC,CASRTGGGNYGYTF
TRBD1,TRBV6-1,TRBJ2-7,few,TGTGCCAGCAGTCTAGGGGGCAGGGAACGCCACGAGCAGTACTTC,CASSLGGRERHEQYF
TRBD2,TRBV20-1,TRBJ2-5,few,TGCAGTGCTAGAGATGTGTCTAGCGGGGGGTCGAAGGAGACCCAGTACTTC,CSARDVSSGGSKETQYF
.,TRBV12-3/TRBV12-4,TRBJ2-2,few,TGTGCCAGCAGTCCGGTGGTCGCGAACACCGGGGAGCTGTTTTTT,CASSPVVANTGELFF
TRBD2,TRBV12-3/TRBV12-4,TRBJ2-7,few,TGTGCCAGCAGTAACGGACTAGCGGGGGCCTACGAGCAGTACTTC,CASSNGLAGAYEQYF
.,TRBV5-6,TRBJ1-1,few,TGTGCCAGCAGCCAACCAAGGAACACTGAAGCTTTCTTT,CASSQPRNTEAFF
TRBD1,TRBV28,TRBJ2-4,few,TGTGCCAGCAGAATACAGGGGGCAGCCAAAAACATTCAGTACTTC,CASRIQGAAKNIQYF
.,TRBV6-1,TRBJ2-5,.,TGTGCCAGCAGGCGGGCGTGGGGGCAAGAGACCCAGTACTTC,CASRRAWGQETQYF
TRBD2,TRBV20-1,TRBJ2-1,.,TGCAGTGCCCGGGGTAGCGGGGGCTCCTACAATGAGCAGTTCTTC,CSARGSGGSYNEQFF
TRBD1,TRBV12-3/TRBV12-4,TRBJ1-1,.,TGTGCCAGCAGTTTAGACAGGGGTAAGGGTGAAGCTTTCTTT,CASSLDRGKGEAFF
TRBD2,TRBV24-1,TRBJ2-3,.,TGTGCCACCAGTGATCGGACTAGCGGGGGCACAGATACGCAGTATTTT,CATSDRTSGGTDTQYF
.,TRBV20-1,TRBJ1-4,few,TGCAGTGCTAGACGGGACTTTAGGGGTGAAAAACTGTTTTTT,CSARRDFRGEKLFF
.,TRBV7-9,TRBJ1-3,few,TGTGCCAGCAGCTCACAGGGAGTGGGTGGAAACACCATATATTTT,CASSSQGVGGNTIYF
TRBD1,TRBV6-1,TRBJ1-2,.,TGTGCCAGCAGGACAGGGGGCGCTGGCTACACCTTC,CASRTGGAGYTF
TRBD2,TRBV7-2,TRBJ2-5,.,TGTGCCAGCAGCAGGCCGGGACTAGCCTTAGTGACCCAGTACTTC,CASSRPGLALVTQYF
.,TRBV6-5,TRBJ1-3,.,TGTGCCAGCAGTTACTCGAGTCGGCCGGACTCTGGAAACACCATATATTTT,CASSYSSRPDSGNTIYF
.,TRBV10-3,TRBJ2-3,.,TGTGCCATCGCGAATCGGGACCGCCGCACAGATACGCAGTATTTT,CAIANRDRRTDTQYF
.,TRBV5-1,TRBJ2-7,.,TGCGCCAGCAGCTTGGACGTCGAGCAGTACTTC,CASSLDVEQYF
.,TRBV20-1,TRBJ2-3,.,TGCAGTGCTAGATCCGTGCGGGCCTCCGCGGGGACGCAGTATTTT,CSARSVRASAGTQYF
.,TRBV5-6,TRBJ1-1,.,TGTGCCAGCACCTTGGGGGACATCGTGAACACTGAAGCTTTCTTT,CASTLGDIVNTEAFF
TRBD1,TRBV2,TRBJ1-1,.,TGTGCCAGCAGGACAGGGGCCTTGAACACTGAAGCTTTCTTT,CASRTGALNTEAFF
.,TRBV20-1,TRBJ1-1,few,TGCAGTGCTAGAGATTCCCAGAGATTGAGCACTGAAGCTTTCTTT,CSARDSQRLSTEAFF
.,TRBV6-2/TRBV6-3,TRBJ2-2,few,TGTGCCAGCAGTTACTTCGGGGCTAGTCTCACCGGGGAGCTGTTTTTT,CASSYFGASLTGELFF
TRBD1,TRBV20-1,TRBJ2-1,.,TGCAGTGCCCATACAGAGGGACAGGGCTGGGATGAGCAGTTCTTC,CSAHTEGQGWDEQFF
.,TRBV28,TRBJ1-4,few,TGTGCCAGCAGTTTACATGGCAGGGTCCGTGAAAAACTGTTTTTT,CASSLHGRVREKLFF
.,TRBV6-4,TRBJ2-3,.,TGTGCCAGCAGTGACTCGCCCACAGATACGCAGTATTTT,CASSDSPTDTQYF
.,TRBV6-2/TRBV6-3,TRBJ1-1,few,TGTGCCAGCAGTTATTCGGGGGCCACTGAAGCTTTCTTT,CASSYSGATEAFF
.,TRBV11-2,TRBJ2-3,.,TGTGCCAGCAGCCAGGGTAGCATCGGGGCGCAGTATTTT,CASSQGSIGAQYF
TRBD2,TRBV24-1,TRBJ2-1,.,TGTGCCACCAGTATTGGGCGGGGGGGTAAGTACAATGAGCAGTTCTTC,CATSIGRGGKYNEQFF
.,TRBV7-2,TRBJ2-1,.,TGTGCCAGCAGCTTAAACAGGGTTGAGCAGTTCTTC,CASSLNRVEQFF
.,TRBV20-1,TRBJ2-7,few,TGCAGTGCTAGAAGCGGCAGGGATTCCTACGAGCAGTACTTC,CSARSGRDSYEQYF
.,TRBV7-9,TRBJ2-7,few,TGTGCCAGCAGCCCCAAAGTTGACTACGAGCAGTACTTC,CASSPKVDYEQYF
.,TRBV28,TRBJ2-7,.,TGTGCCAGCAGTTTACCGGCCTGGGCCTACGAGCAGTACTTC,CASSLPAWAYEQYF
TRBD2,TRBV20-1,TRBJ2-5,.,TGCAGTGCTCGTCCTAGCGGCTTAAAAGAGACCCAGTACTTC,CSARPSGLKETQYF
.,TRBV5-1,TRBJ1-1,.,TGCGCCAGCAGAATGGGGGCAGATCGATACACTGAAGCTTTCTTT,CASRMGADRYTEAFF
.,TRBV20-1,TRBJ1-2,few,TGCAGTGCTAGTGGAAATGACATTTACTATGGCTACACCTTC,CSASGNDIYYGYTF